The 3 T cell receptor beta chains presented below share a single source sample, sequenced in a study of T cell responses to AZD1222 COVID-19 vaccine. Profiled with immunoSEQ multiplex PCR; TCRdb holds only in-frame clones, not every one. Of roughly 120,000 clones listed, 88% are singletons. The material was peripheral blood, obtained on day 0 of MenACWY control vaccination. The source of these receptors is an adult in good health.

The chain employs TRBV28 and TRBJ1-5; perhaps TRBD1 as D (6 bases). Trimming pared 3 bases from V and 4 bases from J, leaving 7 bases between. CDR1 and CDR2 from the germline V gene are MDHEN and SYDVKM. The CDR3 is 13 residues long. CDR3 nucleotides: TGTGCCAGCAGTTTTGGACAGAATCAGCCCCAGCATTTT. Protein sequence: CASSFGQNQPQHF.

The chain recombines TRBV9 with TRBJ2-3; a possible D gene is TRBD2 (5 bases). Trimming stripped 3 bases from V and 1 base from J, with 12 bases between. The CDR3 sequence is 15 residues long. The germline V gene has CDR1 SGDLS and CDR2 YYNGEE. The DNA of the CDR3 is TGTGCCAGCAGCGCTAGCAGTTTCGGCACAGATACGCAGTATTTT. Protein sequence: CASSASSFGTDTQYF.

This rearrangement joins TRBV28 to TRBJ2-7, with D possibly matching TRBD1 (5 bases). Trimming shortened V by 2 bases and J by 3 bases, and 11 bases separated the two germline ends. CDR3 length: 14 residues. In germline, CDR1 is MDHEN, CDR2 SYDVKM. The CDR3 spells CASSLGQGSYEQYF. The CDR3 bases are TGTGCCAGCAGTTTAGGGCAGGGTAGCTACGAGCAGTACTTC.